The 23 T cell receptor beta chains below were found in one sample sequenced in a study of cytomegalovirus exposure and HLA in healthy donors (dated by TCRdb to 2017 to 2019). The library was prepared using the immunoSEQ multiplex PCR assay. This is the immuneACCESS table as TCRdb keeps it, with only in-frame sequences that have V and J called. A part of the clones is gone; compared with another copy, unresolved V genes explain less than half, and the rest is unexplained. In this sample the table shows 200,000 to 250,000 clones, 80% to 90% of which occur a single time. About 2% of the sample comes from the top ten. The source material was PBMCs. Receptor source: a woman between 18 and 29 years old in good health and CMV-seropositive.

CDR3 nucleotides: TGTGCCACCAGCAGCGGGAGAAGGGAGACCCAGTACTTC. Translation gives CATSSGRRETQYF. The chain carries TRBV15 and TRBJ2-5, with D possibly being TRBD2 (6 bases). Per the germline V gene, CDR1 is LNHNV and CDR2 is YYDKDF (reference sequence). The CDR3 has 13 residues. The ends were cut back, 3 bases at V and 5 bases at J, with 10 bases in the middle.

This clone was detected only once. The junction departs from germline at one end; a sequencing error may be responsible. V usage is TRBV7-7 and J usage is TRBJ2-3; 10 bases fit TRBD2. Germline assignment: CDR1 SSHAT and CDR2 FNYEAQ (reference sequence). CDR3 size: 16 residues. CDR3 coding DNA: TGTGCTAGCAGCGCCGGACTAGCGGCAACCACAGATACGCAGTATTTT. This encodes CASSAGLAATTDTQYF.

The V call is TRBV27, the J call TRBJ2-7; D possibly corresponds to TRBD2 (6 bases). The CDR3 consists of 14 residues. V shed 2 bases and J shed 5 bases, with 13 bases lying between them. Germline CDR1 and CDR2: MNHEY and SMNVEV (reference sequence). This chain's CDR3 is CASSLRDGGNEQYF. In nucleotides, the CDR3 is TGTGCCAGCAGTTTAAGAGACGGAGGGAACGAGCAGTACTTC.

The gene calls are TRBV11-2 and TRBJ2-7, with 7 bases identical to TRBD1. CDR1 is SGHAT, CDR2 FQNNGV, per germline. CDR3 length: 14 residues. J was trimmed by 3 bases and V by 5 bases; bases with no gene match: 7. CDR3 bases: TGTGCCAGCAGCGCAGTGGGACAGAACTACGAGCAGTACTTC. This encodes CASSAVGQNYEQYF.

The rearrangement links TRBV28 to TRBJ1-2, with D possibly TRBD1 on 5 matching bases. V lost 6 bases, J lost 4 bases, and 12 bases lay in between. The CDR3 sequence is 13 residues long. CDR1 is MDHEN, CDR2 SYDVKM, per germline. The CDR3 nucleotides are TGTGCCAGCAGAGACGGAGACAGCTATGGCTACACCTTC. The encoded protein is CASRDGDSYGYTF.

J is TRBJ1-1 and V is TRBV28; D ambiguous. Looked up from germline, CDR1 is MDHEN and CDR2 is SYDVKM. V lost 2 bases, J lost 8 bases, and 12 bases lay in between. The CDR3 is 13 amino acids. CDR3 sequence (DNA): TGTGCCAGCAGTTTAAATCCTAGTAGGGAAGCTTTCTTT. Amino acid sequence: CASSLNPSREAFF.

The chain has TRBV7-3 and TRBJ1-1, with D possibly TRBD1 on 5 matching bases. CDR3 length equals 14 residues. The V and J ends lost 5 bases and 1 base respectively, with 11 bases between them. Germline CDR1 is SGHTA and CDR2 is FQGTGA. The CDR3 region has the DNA TGTGCCAGCAGCCCTTCCGGACAGAACACTGAAGCTTTCTTT. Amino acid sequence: CASSPSGQNTEAFF.

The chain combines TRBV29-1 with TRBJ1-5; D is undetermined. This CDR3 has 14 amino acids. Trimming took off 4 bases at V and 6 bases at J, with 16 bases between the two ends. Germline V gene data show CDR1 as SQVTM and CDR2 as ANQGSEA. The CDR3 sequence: CSVVIAGPSQPQHF. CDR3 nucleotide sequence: TGCAGCGTTGTTATTGCAGGCCCCAGTCAGCCCCAGCATTTT.

CDR3 nucleotide sequence: TGTGCCAGCAGCCACGAGAGTTCCTACAATGAGCAGTTCTTC. Amino acids: CASSHESSYNEQFF. V is TRBV5-4 and J is TRBJ2-1, with D uncertain. In germline, CDR1 is SGHNT, CDR2 YYREEE (reference sequence). CDR3 length: 14 residues. Trimming left V 4 bases short and J 1 base short, with 9 bases between.

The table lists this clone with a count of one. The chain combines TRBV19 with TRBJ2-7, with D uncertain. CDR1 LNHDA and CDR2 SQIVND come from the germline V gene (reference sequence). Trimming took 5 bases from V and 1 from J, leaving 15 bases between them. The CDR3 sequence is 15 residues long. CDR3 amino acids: CASSFAATGSYEQYF. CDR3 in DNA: TGTGCCAGTAGTTTTGCAGCGACCGGATCCTACGAGCAGTACTTC. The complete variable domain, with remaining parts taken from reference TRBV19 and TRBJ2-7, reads DGGITQSPKYLFRKEGQNVTLSCEQNLNHDAMYWYRQDPGQGLRLIYYSQIVNDFQKGDIAEGYSVSREKKESFPLTVTSAQKNPTAFYLCASSFAATGSYEQYFGPGTRLTVT.

The CDR3 nucleotides read TGTGCCAGCAGCTTAACAGGGTTTGGAAACACCATATATTTT. Amino acid sequence: CASSLTGFGNTIYF. V usage is TRBV5-4 and J usage is TRBJ1-3; perhaps TRBD1 as D (6 bases). V lost 2 bases and J lost 3, with 9 bases in between. The CDR3 is 14 amino acids. CDR1 and CDR2 (germline): SGHNT, YYREEE (reference sequence).

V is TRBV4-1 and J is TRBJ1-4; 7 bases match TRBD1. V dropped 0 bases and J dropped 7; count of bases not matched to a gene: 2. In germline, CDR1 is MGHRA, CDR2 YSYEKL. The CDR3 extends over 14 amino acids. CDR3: CASSQDRGSEKLFF. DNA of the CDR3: TGCGCCAGCAGCCAAGACAGGGGGAGTGAAAAACTGTTTTTT.

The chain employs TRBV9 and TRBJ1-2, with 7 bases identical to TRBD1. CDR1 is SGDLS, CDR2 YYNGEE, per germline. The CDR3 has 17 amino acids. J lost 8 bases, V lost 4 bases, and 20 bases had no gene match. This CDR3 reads CASSPGHLMDRFWGYTF. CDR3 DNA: TGTGCCAGCAGCCCGGGGCACCTAATGGACAGGTTCTGGGGCTACACCTTC.

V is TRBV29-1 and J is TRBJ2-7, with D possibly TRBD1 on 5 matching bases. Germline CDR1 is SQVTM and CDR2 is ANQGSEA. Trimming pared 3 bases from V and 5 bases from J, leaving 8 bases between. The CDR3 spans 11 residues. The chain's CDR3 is CSVDLGDEQYF. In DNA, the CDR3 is TGCAGCGTTGATCTAGGGGACGAGCAGTACTTC.

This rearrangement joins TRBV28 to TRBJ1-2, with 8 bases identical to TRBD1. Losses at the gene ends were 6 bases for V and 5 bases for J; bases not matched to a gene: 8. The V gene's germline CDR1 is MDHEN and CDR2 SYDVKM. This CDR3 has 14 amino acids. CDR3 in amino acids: CASSAGGTGYGYTF. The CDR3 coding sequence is TGTGCCAGCAGCGCGGGGGGGACAGGATATGGCTACACCTTC.

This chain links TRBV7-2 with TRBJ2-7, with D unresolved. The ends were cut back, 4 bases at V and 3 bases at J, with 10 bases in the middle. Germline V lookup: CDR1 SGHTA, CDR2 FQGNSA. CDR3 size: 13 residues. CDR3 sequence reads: CASSSTVFYEQYF. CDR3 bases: TGTGCCAGCAGCTCCACGGTCTTCTACGAGCAGTACTTC.

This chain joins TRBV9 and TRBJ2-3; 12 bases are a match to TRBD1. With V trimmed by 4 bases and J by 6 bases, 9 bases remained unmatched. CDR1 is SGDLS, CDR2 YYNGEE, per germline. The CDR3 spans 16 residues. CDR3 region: CASSPGAGQGADTQYF. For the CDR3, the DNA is TGTGCCAGCAGCCCGGGGGCGGGACAGGGGGCCGATACGCAGTATTTT.

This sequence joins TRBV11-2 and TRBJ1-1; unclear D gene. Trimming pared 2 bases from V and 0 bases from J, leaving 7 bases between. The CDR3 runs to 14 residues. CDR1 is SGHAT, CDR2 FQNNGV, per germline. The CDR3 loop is CASSLSGLNTEAFF. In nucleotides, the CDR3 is TGTGCCAGCAGCTTAAGCGGGTTGAACACTGAAGCTTTCTTT.

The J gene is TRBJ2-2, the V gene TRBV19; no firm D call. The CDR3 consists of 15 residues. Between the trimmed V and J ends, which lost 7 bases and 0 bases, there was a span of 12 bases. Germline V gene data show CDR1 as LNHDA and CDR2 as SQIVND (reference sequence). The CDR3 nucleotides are TGTGCCAGTACAAGTCCGGGTACGAACACCGGGGAGCTGTTTTTT. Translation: CASTSPGTNTGELFF.

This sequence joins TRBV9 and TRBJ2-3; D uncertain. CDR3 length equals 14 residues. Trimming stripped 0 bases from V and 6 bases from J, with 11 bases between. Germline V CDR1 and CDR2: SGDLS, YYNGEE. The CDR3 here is CASSVGGRSDTQYF. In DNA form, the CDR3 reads TGTGCCAGCAGCGTAGGAGGTCGAAGCGATACGCAGTATTTT.

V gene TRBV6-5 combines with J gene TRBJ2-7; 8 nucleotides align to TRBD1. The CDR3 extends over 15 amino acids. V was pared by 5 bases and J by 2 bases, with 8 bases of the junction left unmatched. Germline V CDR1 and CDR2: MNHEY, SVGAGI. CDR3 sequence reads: CASSQMPGQAYEQYF. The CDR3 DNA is TGTGCCAGCAGTCAGATGCCGGGACAGGCCTACGAGCAGTACTTC.

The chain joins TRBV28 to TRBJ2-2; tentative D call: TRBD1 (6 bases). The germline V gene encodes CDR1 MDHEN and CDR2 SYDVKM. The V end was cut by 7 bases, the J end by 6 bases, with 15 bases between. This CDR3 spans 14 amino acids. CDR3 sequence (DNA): TGTGCCAGCATTCGCATTCGGACAGCCGGGGAGCTGTTTTTT. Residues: CASIRIRTAGELFF. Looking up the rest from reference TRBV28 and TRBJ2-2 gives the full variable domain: DVKVTQSSRYLVKRTGEKVFLECVQDMDHENMFWYRQDPGLGLRLIYFSYDVKMKEKGDIPEGYSVSREKKERFSLILESASTNQTSMYLCASIRIRTAGELFFGEGSRLTVL.

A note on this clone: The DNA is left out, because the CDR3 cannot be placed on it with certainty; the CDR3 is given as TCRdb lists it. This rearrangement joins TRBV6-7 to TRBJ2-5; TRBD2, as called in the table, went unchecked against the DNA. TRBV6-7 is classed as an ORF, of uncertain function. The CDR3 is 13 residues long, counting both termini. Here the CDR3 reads CASSSSVRETQYF.